A single sample is the source of the 16 T cell receptor beta chains below, sequenced in a study of blood T cell repertoires in COVID-19. Repertoires were generated with immunoSEQ multiplex PCR, while TCRdb's copy carries only in-frame clones and drops some. Among tens of thousands of clones listed, around 89% were seen once. The sequencing sample was made of peripheral blood. The source is a man in his 60s with acute or convalescent COVID-19.

This rearrangement joins TRBV5-1 to TRBJ2-1; TRBD2 agrees at 10 bases. Per germline, CDR1 SGHRS and CDR2 YFSETQ. J lost 5 bases, V lost 7 bases, and 9 bases had no gene match. The CDR3 has 15 amino acids. The CDR3 DNA sequence: TGCGCCAGCTCGAACCTAGCGGGGGCCAACAATGAGCAGTTCTTC. Encoded protein: CASSNLAGANNEQFF.

This rearrangement joins TRBV10-3 to TRBJ1-2; D gene unclear. V was trimmed by 8 bases and J by 6 bases, leaving 4 bases between them. Germline CDR1 ENHRY, CDR2 SYGVKD. The CDR3 is made up of 9 amino acids. The CDR3 DNA sequence: TGTGCCATCGGAGATGGCTACACCTTC. Translation: CAIGDGYTF.

V is TRBV2 and J is TRBJ1-3, with D uncertain. V lost 2 bases and J lost 8, with 19 bases in between. The CDR3 is 16 residues long. CDR1 is SNHLY, CDR2 FYNNEI, per germline. CDR3 in amino acids: CASSELRRQRGDTIYF. In DNA form, the CDR3 reads TGTGCCAGCAGTGAATTACGTCGCCAACGGGGTGACACCATATATTTT.

V and J are TRBV5-1 and TRBJ2-6; maybe TRBD2 (6 bases). V was trimmed by 4 bases and J by 0 bases, leaving 11 bases between them. Per the germline V gene, CDR1 is SGHRS and CDR2 is YFSETQ. The CDR3 is made up of 16 amino acids. The CDR3 is CASSAGLPSGANVLTF. CDR3 DNA: TGCGCCAGCAGCGCAGGACTACCCTCTGGGGCCAACGTCCTGACTTTC.

The chain couples TRBV27 to TRBJ1-4; TRBD1 matches at 7 bases. In germline, CDR1 is MNHEY, CDR2 SMNVEV (reference sequence). The trim removed 6 bases at V and 7 bases at J, leaving 14 bases unmatched. This CDR3 region has 16 residues. The CDR3 nucleotides are TGTGCCAGCAGCGCCGGCTACAGGGGTTCTAGTGAAAAACTGTTTTTT. Translated, it gives CASSAGYRGSSEKLFF.

V is TRBV7-9 and J is TRBJ2-7, with D possibly being TRBD2 (6 bases). V gave up 4 bases and J gave up 2 bases, with 18 bases separating them. This CDR3 is 16 amino acids long. Germline CDR1 is SEHNR and CDR2 is FQNEAQ (reference sequence). CDR3 in DNA: TGTGCCAGCAGCTCAGAGGGACGGACGGGAGCCTACGAGCAGTACTTC. Its translation is CASSSEGRTGAYEQYF.

This clone was recorded once. The rearrangement links TRBV29-1 to TRBJ2-5, with 8 bases aligning to TRBD2. The V gene end was trimmed by 5 bases and the J gene end by 4 bases; junction bases not matched to a gene: 12. CDR3 length equals 15 residues. In germline, CDR1 is SQVTM, CDR2 ANQGSEA. The CDR3 DNA sequence: TGCAGCGTTAAAGGGACGGGGGGGCCTGGAGAGACCCAGTACTTC. Translated, it gives CSVKGTGGPGETQYF.

The CDR3 here is CASSYGDRGFFF. CDR3 nucleotide sequence: TGTGCCAGCAGCTACGGGGACAGGGGGTTTTTCTTC. The genes are TRBV7-9 and TRBJ2-1; TRBD1 matches 11 bases. After removal of 4 bases from V and 16 bases from J, the junction contained 6 bases not matched to a gene. The CDR3 extends over 12 amino acids. Per the germline V gene, CDR1 is SEHNR and CDR2 is FQNEAQ (reference sequence).

The DNA of the CDR3 is TGTGCCAGCAGCAAAACTACCCATCCTCGGGGAAACACCATATATTTT. It translates to CASSKTTHPRGNTIYF. This rearrangement joins TRBV21-1 to TRBJ1-3. TRBV21-1 is a pseudogene locus. The CDR3 covers 16 residues.

J is TRBJ1-3 and V is TRBV6-1; tentatively, D is TRBD1 (6 bases). Trimming removed 3 bases at V and 0 bases at J, with 18 bases between. CDR3 length equals 18 residues. Germline V gene data show CDR1 as MNHNS and CDR2 as SASEGT. The CDR3 here is CASSDRQAPYTSGNTIYF. CDR3 nucleotide sequence: TGTGCCAGCAGTGATCGACAGGCACCATATACCTCTGGAAACACCATATATTTT.

This clone came up once. Here the CDR3 DNA reads TGCGCCAGCAGCCAAGTTGCGAGAAACATTCAGTACTTC. It translates to CASSQVARNIQYF. V is TRBV4-1 and J is TRBJ2-4; D remains ambiguous. Germline V gives CDR1 MGHRA, CDR2 YSYEKL. The V end was cut by 1 base, the J end by 6 bases, with 7 bases between. The CDR3 runs to 13 residues.

This chain uses TRBV10-3 with TRBJ2-2, with D possibly TRBD1 on 5 matching bases. Germline V gene lookup returns CDR1 ENHRY and CDR2 SYGVKD. The germline V and J ends were trimmed by 0 bases and 1 base, with 6 bases remaining between them. The CDR3 spans 15 residues. This chain's CDR3 is CAISESTVNTGELFF. The CDR3 nucleotides read TGTGCCATCAGTGAGTCGACAGTGAACACCGGGGAGCTGTTTTTT.

V usage is TRBV27 and J usage is TRBJ1-2, with TRBD1 as a possible D gene (5 bases). The CDR3 runs to 14 residues. Trimming pared 5 bases from V and 5 bases from J, leaving 15 bases between. CDR1 MNHEY and CDR2 SMNVEV come from the germline V gene (reference sequence). The CDR3, as DNA: TGTGCCAGCAGTCCCGGCGGGGACTGGTATGGCTACACCTTC. Protein sequence: CASSPGGDWYGYTF.

V usage is TRBV3-1 (or the pseudogene TRBV3-2) and J usage is TRBJ2-3; D possibly corresponds to TRBD2 (6 bases). Germline CDR1 is LGHDT and CDR2 is YNNKEL (reference sequence). Trimming stripped 1 base from V and 0 bases from J, with 8 bases between. This CDR3 is built from 15 residues. CDR3 nucleotides: TGTGCCAGCAGCCAAGGGACTAAGAGCACAGATACGCAGTATTTT. It specifies CASSQGTKSTDTQYF.

This clone has a handful of counts. The chain employs TRBV13 and TRBJ2-1; 9 positions match TRBD2. This CDR3 comprises 15 residues. J lost 6 bases, V lost 3 bases, and 6 bases had no gene match. Germline V gene lookup returns CDR1 PRHDT and CDR2 FYEKMQ (reference sequence). CDR3 region: CASSFWERGANEQFF. Written as DNA, the CDR3 is TGTGCCAGCAGCTTTTGGGAGCGGGGGGCCAATGAGCAGTTCTTC.

For the CDR3, the DNA is TGTGCCAGCACTACTACCGCAGGGACCTACAATGAGCAGTTCTTC. As protein: CASTTTAGTYNEQFF. The genes are TRBV6-5 and TRBJ2-1; tentative D call: TRBD1 (5 bases). Trimming shortened V by 7 bases and J by 2 bases, and 15 bases separated the two germline ends. The CDR3 sequence is 15 residues long. In germline, CDR1 is MNHEY, CDR2 SVGAGI.